This TCR beta chain emerged from a study of T cell changes during pregnancy in multiple sclerosis. Method: immunoSEQ multiplex PCR; TCRdb's copy keeps in-frame clones and lacks some. The profile covers 85,000 to 90,000 clones, with about 94% appearing a single time and around 1.7% taken by the ten largest. Trimming took 3 bases from V and 7 from J; bases not matched to a gene: 9. There are 16 residues in the CDR3. Germline assignment: CDR1 MNHNS and CDR2 SASEGT. This material consisted of peripheral blood, taken after pregnancy. The chain is built from TRBV6-1 and TRBJ2-7; 13 bases map to TRBD2. The receptor was derived from a female donor in good health, enrolled as a control in a pregnancy study. The CDR3 region is CASSDGGTSGKREQYF. The CDR3 region has the DNA TGTGCCAGCAGTGATGGGGGGACTAGCGGGAAGAGGGAGCAGTACTTC.